This is a list of T cell receptor beta chains from one sample in a study of vaccination effects on CD4 cells after COVID-19. For these TCRs, the target antigens are not known. Profiling relied on immunoSEQ multiplex PCR, and the TCRdb table lists in-frame clones only, not all of them. The data show tens of thousands of clones, with approximately 82% seen just once and approximately 1.2% held by the top ten. Sequenced here: CD4+ T cells from PBMCs cultured with HCoV-229E spike peptides, sampled after COVID-19 vaccination. All receptors come from a human donor who received a COVID-19 vaccine. CDR3s include the opening cysteine and the closing phenylalanine or tryptophan. Fields, in order: CDR3 length, V gene, D gene, clone size, J gene, CDR3 DNA, CDR3 protein. The D gene is left open where the match is weak. Clone size is given for some rows only: seen once, a few or many times, or a class if the clone is expanded.

13	TRBV19	NA	few	TRBJ1-5	TGTGCCAGTAGTATAGACCGGGATCAGCCCCAGCATTTT	CASSIDRDQPQHF
10	TRBV20-1	NA	NA	TRBJ1-2	TGCAGTGCATGGGGGAATGGCTACACCTTC	CSAWGNGYTF
14	TRBV5-1	NA	NA	TRBJ2-5	TGCGCCAGCAGCCTGGAAGCGGGTATGGAGACCCAGTACTTC	CASSLEAGMETQYF
15	TRBV18	TRBD2	NA	TRBJ2-2	TGTGCCAGCTCACCGGGACTAGCTATCACCGGGGAGCTGTTTTTT	CASSPGLAITGELFF
13	TRBV7-9	TRBD1	NA	TRBJ1-2	TGTGCCAGCAGCTCGGGGACAGGGGCTGGCTACACCTTC	CASSSGTGAGYTF
15	TRBV5-5	NA	NA	TRBJ1-2	TGTGCCAGCACCGCGGGACATTGGGAGAACTATGGCTACACCTTC	CASTAGHWENYGYTF
14	TRBV6-5	NA	NA	TRBJ1-2	TGTGCCAGCGGATTTTCCCCGTGGCTCTATGGCTACACCTTC	CASGFSPWLYGYTF
15	TRBV9	NA	NA	TRBJ2-2	TGTGCCAGCAGCCCCGACGTGGAAGGTCCCGGGGAGCTGTTTTTT	CASSPDVEGPGELFF
18	TRBV7-8	NA	NA	TRBJ1-6	TGTGCCAGCAGCCACTTAGGGGGAGCGATAAACTATAATTCACCCCTCCACTTT	CASSHLGGAINYNSPLHF
19	TRBV6-2/TRBV6-3	TRBD1	NA	TRBJ1-5	TGTGCCAGCAGTTATAGACGGGACAGGGGGCAGAATAGCAATCAGCCCCAGCATTTT	CASSYRRDRGQNSNQPQHF
13	TRBV28	NA	few	TRBJ2-2	TGTGCCGTAGGACCGTCGGACACCGGGGAGCTGTTTTTT	CAVGPSDTGELFF
15	TRBV2	NA	few	TRBJ1-4	TGTGCCAGCAGTGAACAGGTTGGGTCTAATGAAAAACTGTTTTTT	CASSEQVGSNEKLFF
15	TRBV4-1	NA	once	TRBJ1-1	TGCGCCAGCAGCCAAGATTGGGGGTTGAGGGGGGGAGCTTTCTTT	CASSQDWGLRGGAFF